This T cell receptor beta chain stems from a study of T cell responses to AZD1222 COVID-19 vaccine. Whole-study findings and limits: Seropositive at baseline were only 5 or 6 AZD1222 recipients.

Points on this clone: Its target is unknown.

The CDR3 sequence is 14 residues long. Germline V gene data show CDR1 as MDHEN and CDR2 as SYDVKM. Trimming at V came to 4 bases and at J to 5 bases, leaving 3 bases not matched to a gene. Using immunoSEQ multiplex PCR, the repertoire was profiled, and TCRdb retains in-frame clones only, with some absent. Among approximately 120,000 clones listed, approximately 92% were seen once. The sample was peripheral blood, taken on day 0 of AZD1222 vaccination. This TCR was recovered from an adult in good health. This chain joins TRBV28 and TRBJ1-5, with 9 bases that match TRBD1. CDR3 loop: CASSSGQGYQPQHF. The CDR3 region has the DNA TGTGCCAGCAGTTCGGGACAGGGTTATCAGCCCCAGCATTTT. Complete variable domain (other parts from reference TRBV28 and TRBJ1-5): DVKVTQSSRYLVKRTGEKVFLECVQDMDHENMFWYRQDPGLGLRLIYFSYDVKMKEKGDIPEGYSVSREKKERFSLILESASTNQTSMYLCASSSGQGYQPQHFGDGTRLSIL.